This T cell receptor (beta chain) was captured by sequencing in a study of vaccination and CD4 T cells after COVID-19 (dated by TCRdb to between 2021 and 2022). About the full investigation: SARS-CoV-2 positivity had been established in the convalescent patients by nasal swab PCR, and mild disease was recorded in nine of these patients and severe disease in one. The convalescent cohort comprised six males and four females, including two Hispanic individuals, seven Caucasians, two Asians and one multiracial person. Participants got two doses of the Pfizer-BioNTech BNT162b2 vaccine (n=8) or two doses of the Moderna mRNA-1273 vaccine (n=2). Post-COVID blood samples were collected from convalescent patients a median of about 92 days after diagnosis, with a range of roughly 35 to 170 days. Post-vaccine blood samples were taken a median of 72 days after the second vaccine dose, with a range of 14 to 241 days. For stimulating the cultures, overlapping spike peptide pools were used, derived from SARS-CoV-2 as well as from the common cold coronaviruses HCoV-NL63, HCoV-OC43 and HCoV-229E. In control cultures, a CEFX viral epitope pool was used as positive control, an HIV-1 Nef peptide pool was used as negative control, or no peptide was added. In approximately eleven COVID-19 convalescent patients and a handful of infection-naive healthy vaccine recipients, the spike-specific CD4+ TCR repertoire before mRNA vaccination was compared with the repertoire after mRNA vaccination. Study-level results and caveats: In convalescent patients, a median around 86% of post-vaccine SARS-CoV-2-reactive clones were detected only after vaccination, suggesting vaccine-specific priming. Although the median number of SARS-CoV-2-reactive clonotypes went up from roughly 20 after infection to some 38 after vaccination, the increase was not significant. Relatively few convalescent patients were included in the study, and early timepoints after natural infection were not analyzed. Of the vaccine-specific clones found in convalescent patients, nearly all (304 of 307) were mono-reactive for SARS-CoV-2 spike instead of being cross-reactive with common cold coronaviruses.

Its CDR3 holds 14 amino acids, cysteine through phenylalanine. The kept DNA is CDR3 alone, 42 bases in frame from the first base. Looking up the germline V gene yields CDR1 MDHEN and CDR2 SYDVKM. Trimming at the junction amounts to 7 bases on V and 2 bases on J, and the germline ends lie 14 bases apart. The library was generated by PCR. TCR sequencing of DNA from cultured CD4+ T cells used the Oncomine TCR Beta short-read assay at the Johns Hopkins FTIC core. The QIAamp micro DNA kit was used to extract genomic DNA from the cultured CD4+ T cells. The Oncomine TCR Beta libraries from cultured CD4+ T cells were pooled using unique dual indexes and then sequenced on an Illumina iSeq 100. In the original analysis: Non-productive sequences were removed, and CDR3s that did not start with C, did not end with F or W, or were shorter than 7 amino acids were discarded. Antigen-specific clonotypes were identified with the MANAFEST web application by comparing peptide-stimulated wells with reference and other culture wells. Positive clones required FDR below 0.05, an odds ratio above 5, and productive frequency above 0.1% in at least two of three replicate wells. Clonotypes that were significantly expanded in both SARS-CoV-2 spike wells and at least one common cold coronavirus spike condition were defined as cross-reactive. Using R version 3.6.1, CDR3 homology was evaluated through Levenshtein distances (stringdist) along with unrooted phylogenetic trees (ape). TCRdb trimmed the raw reads at Q25, called clones with MiXCR and kept productive beta chains. Under each unique CDR3 protein, matching rows form one entry showing the most common genes and DNA. These V and J calls originate from TCRdb's pipeline instead of the authors' own analysis. Within this sample are 11,000 to 15,000 distinct CDR3 sequences, with about 31% of them counted one time only. The ten largest clones represent approximately 22% of the sample.

What this sample's treatment or condition label stands for: roughly 10-day PBMC culture with coronavirus spike peptide pools or control peptides (ViraFEST assay). To expand antigen-specific T cells with peptide pools and then pick out the expanded clonotypes through TCR sequencing, the study relied on the ViraFEST assay. The convalescent patients' positive SARS-CoV-2 PCR tests were from March to December 2020, which was before the Alpha, Beta and Delta variants emerged in the United States. Each well held 2 million or so PBMCs cultured in IMDM containing about 5% human AB serum and approximately 9.6 IU/ml IL-2, with roughly 9.2 ug/ml peptide pools added. Half of the culture medium was replaced with fresh IL-2-containing medium on days 3 and 7. After around 11 days of culture, CD4+ T cells were isolated by negative selection using the EasySep CD4+ T cell isolation kit. Ficoll-Paque Plus gradient centrifugation was used to isolate PBMCs from whole blood, and the isolated PBMCs were then either used fresh or cryopreserved at -140C. In general, triplicate wells were set up for every culture condition.

As concerns this clonotype: Its antigen is not yet known. No base quality information exists; no much larger clone differs at one position.

Input material: cultured CD4+ T cells from blood. This TCR was recovered from a human donor with COVID-19. Recombination linked TRBV28 to TRBJ2-5; the D gene is unclear. The CDR3 corresponds to CASTPPAGQETQYF. The base sequence is TGTGCCAGCACCCCCCCGGCAGGTCAAGAGACCCAGTACTTC. With the rest looked up from the reference TRBV28 and TRBJ2-5 genes rather than sequenced, the full variable domain is DVKVTQSSRYLVKRTGEKVFLECVQDMDHENMFWYRQDPGLGLRLIYFSYDVKMKEKGDIPEGYSVSREKKERFSLILESASTNQTSMYLCASTPPAGQETQYFGPGTRLLVL.